This TCR beta chain originates from a study of cytomegalovirus exposure and HLA in healthy donors. General observations from the study: Common viral pathogens seemed, in a later analysis, to connect with several of the most significant clusters. Some TCR beta chains (about 170 of them) were listed as cytomegalovirus-associated. An analysis done earlier found most TCR beta V segments productive about 90% or about 30% of the time. It was reported in a later analysis that an Asian-associated ancestry cluster showed fewer N-insertions than the approximately 670-donor mean.

As for this clone: The antigen remains unidentified.

This CDR3 has 14 residues. Trimming cost V 1 base and J 9 bases, with 13 bases left between them. Germline CDR1 LGHNA, CDR2 YSLEER. PCR used 60 Vbeta primers and 13 Jbeta primers. Sequenced by immunoSEQ multiplex PCR; TCRdb stores in-frame clones only, minus some. The sample has around 140,000 clones, 80% to 90% seen once. The sequence derives from a woman in her twenties or thirties in good health and CMV-seronegative. The sample taken for sequencing was PBMCs. The rearrangement links TRBV4-3 to TRBJ2-1, with unresolved D. Here the CDR3 DNA reads TGCGCCAGCAGCCAAGGGAGTAGATCGGGTGAGCAGTTCTTC. Protein: CASSQGSRSGEQFF.